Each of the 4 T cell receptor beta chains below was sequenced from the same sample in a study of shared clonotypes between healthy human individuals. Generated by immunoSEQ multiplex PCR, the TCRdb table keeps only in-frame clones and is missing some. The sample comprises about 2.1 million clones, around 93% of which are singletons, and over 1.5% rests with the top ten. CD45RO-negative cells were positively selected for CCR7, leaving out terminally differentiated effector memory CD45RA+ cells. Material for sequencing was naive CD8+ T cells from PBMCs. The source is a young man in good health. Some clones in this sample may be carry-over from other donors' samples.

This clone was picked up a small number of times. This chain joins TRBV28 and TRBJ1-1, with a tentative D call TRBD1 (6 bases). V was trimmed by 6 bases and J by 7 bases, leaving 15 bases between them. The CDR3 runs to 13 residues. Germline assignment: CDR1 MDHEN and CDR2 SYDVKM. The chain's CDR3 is CASSWQGPGEAFF. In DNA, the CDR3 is TGTGCCAGCAGCTGGCAGGGGCCGGGTGAAGCTTTCTTT.

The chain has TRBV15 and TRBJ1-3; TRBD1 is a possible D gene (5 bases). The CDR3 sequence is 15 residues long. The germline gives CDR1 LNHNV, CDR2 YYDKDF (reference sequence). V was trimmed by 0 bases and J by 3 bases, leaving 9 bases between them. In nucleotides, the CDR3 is TGTGCCACCAGCAGAGATATGGGGGTTGGAAACACCATATATTTT. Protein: CATSRDMGVGNTIYF.

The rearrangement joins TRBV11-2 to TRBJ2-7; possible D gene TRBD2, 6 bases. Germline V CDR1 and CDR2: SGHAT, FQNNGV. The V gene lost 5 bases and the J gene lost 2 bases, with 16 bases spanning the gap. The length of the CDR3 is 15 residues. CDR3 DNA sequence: TGTGCCAGCAGCCTCTTTGGGGGAGGCACCTACGAGCAGTACTTC. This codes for CASSLFGGGTYEQYF.

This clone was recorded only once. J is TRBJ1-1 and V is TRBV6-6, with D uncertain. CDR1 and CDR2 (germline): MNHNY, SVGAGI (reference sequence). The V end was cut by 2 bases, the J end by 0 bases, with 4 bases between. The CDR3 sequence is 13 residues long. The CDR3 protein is CASSYNVNTEAFF. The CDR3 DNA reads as TGTGCCAGCAGTTACAACGTGAACACTGAAGCTTTCTTT.